This TCR beta chain stems from a study of blood T cell repertoires in COVID-19. Turning to the study itself: Spain, Italy and the United States supplied samples that represented acute and convalescent COVID-19. Nucleic acid was either cDNA or gDNA, and it came from T cells, B-cell-depleted T cells, or PBMCs.

Authors' analysis steps: Reference gene primer amplification gave estimated nucleated cell counts. The data were produced by immunoSEQ multiplex PCR, yet TCRdb's version contains in-frame clones alone and is incomplete. That table is the source of V, J and clone size, and D and trimming were worked out from the DNA. The profile covers around 220,000 clones, with around 85% appearing a single time and 2% to 2.5% taken by the ten largest. The germline V gene encodes CDR1 MNHNY and CDR2 SVGAGI (reference sequence). Trimming took 2 bases from V and 7 from J; bases not matched to a gene: 7. The CDR3 is 14 residues long.

Sequencing input: peripheral blood. The gene calls are TRBV6-6 and TRBJ1-2; 7 bases match TRBD1. This TCR derives from a woman between 45 and 60 years old with acute or convalescent COVID-19. The CDR3 here is CASSYDWTGGGYTF. In nucleotides, the CDR3 is TGTGCCAGCAGTTACGATTGGACAGGCGGTGGCTACACCTTC.